This T cell receptor (beta chain) comes out of a study of beta chain features in type 1 diabetes. Background on the study: There were 107,917,701 sorted cells examined across all samples.

Germline loops: CDR1 MNHNS, CDR2 SASEGT. Trimming removed 5 bases from V and 4 bases from J, with 17 bases in between. This CDR3 is 15 amino acids long. This clone has just a few counts. Its antigen is unidentified. Study-level results: It was not settled here whether HLA type affects TCRB rearrangement. Insertion counts at VDJ junctions were lower in type 1 diabetes patients, who also showed more deletions there. Among all four CD4+ subsets, Type 1 diabetes patients had TCRB CDR3s that were moderately but significantly shorter.

The investigators reverse transcribed all of the isolated RNA, so they sequenced expressed TCRB transcripts. Some clones are missing from TCRdb's copy, which holds only in-frame ones; the method was immunoSEQ multiplex PCR. The data hold under 130,000 clones, with approximately 30% observed a single time. This TCR was sampled from a woman aged 18-35 years with type 1 diabetes. The sequenced sample consisted of central memory CD4+ T cells from blood. The genes are TRBV6-1 and TRBJ2-5; D may be TRBD2 (7 bases). The chain's CDR3 is CASSRGGGGGETQYF. The CDR3 nucleotides read TGTGCCAGCAGTAGAGGGGGGGGCGGCGGAGAGACCCAGTACTTC.